This T cell receptor (beta chain) is from a study of Graves' ophthalmopathy and Graves' hyperthyroidism. The study amplified TCR beta CDR3 regions using RNA transcripts. In the first round, RT-PCR was carried out with HTBI primers, and a multiplex PCR formed the second round. MiXCR was run by TCRdb on the multiplex PCR reads, yielding one entry per CDR3 protein. This table has over 650,000 distinct CDR3 sequences, approximately 39% appearing once. V was shortened by 11 bases and J by 0 bases, with 26 bases between the two germline ends. The CDR3 is made up of 17 amino acids. The germline CDR1 and CDR2 sequences are SGHAT and FQNNGV. Each donor who had ophthalmopathy showed moderate-to-severe activity, a CAS of ≥3, a NOSPECS of ≥4, and a duration under 3 months. The evidence that diagnosis relied on was clinical symptoms, serum thyroxine, TRAb, thyroid ultrasound and orbital computed tomography. Details on this clonotype: Its specificity is not known.

Overall study results and limits: A model of 13 signatures distinguished ophthalmopathy from stable hyperthyroidism at about 86% sensitivity and 81.08% specificity.

Sequencing was carried out using peripheral blood. The chain carries TRBV11-2 and TRBJ2-7, with D maybe TRBD1 (5 bases). This clonotype was obtained from an adult man with Graves' ophthalmopathy. The CDR3 spells CAWSVRAGKINSYEQYF. CDR3 DNA sequence: TGTGCCTGGAGTGTACGTGCAGGGAAAATCAACTCCTACGAGCAGTACTTC.